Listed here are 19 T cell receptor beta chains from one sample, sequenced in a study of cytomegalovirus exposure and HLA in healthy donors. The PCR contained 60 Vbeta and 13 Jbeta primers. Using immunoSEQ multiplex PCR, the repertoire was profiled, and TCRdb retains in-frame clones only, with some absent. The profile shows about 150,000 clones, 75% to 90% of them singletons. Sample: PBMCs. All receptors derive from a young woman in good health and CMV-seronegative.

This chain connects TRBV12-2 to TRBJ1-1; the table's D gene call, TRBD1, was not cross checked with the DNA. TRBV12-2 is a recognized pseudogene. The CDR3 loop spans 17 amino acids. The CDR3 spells CASRLAFRWRWATEAFF. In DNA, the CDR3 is TGTGCAAGTCGCTTAGCGTTTAGGTGGCGTTGGGCCACTGAAGCTTTCTTT.

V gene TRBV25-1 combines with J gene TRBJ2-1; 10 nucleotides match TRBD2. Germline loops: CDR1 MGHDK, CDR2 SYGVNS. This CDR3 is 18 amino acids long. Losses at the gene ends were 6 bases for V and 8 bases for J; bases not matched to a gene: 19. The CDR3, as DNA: TGTGCCAGCAGCCCATTAAGAGAAAGCGGGGGGGCGGGTGATGAGCAGTTCTTC. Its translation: CASSPLRESGGAGDEQFF. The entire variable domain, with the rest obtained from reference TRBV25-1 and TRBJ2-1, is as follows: EADIYQTPRYLVIGTGKKITLECSQTMGHDKMYWYQQDPGMELHLIHYSYGVNSTEKGDLSSESTVSRIRTEHFPLTLESARPSHTSQYLCASSPLRESGGAGDEQFFGPGTRLTVL.

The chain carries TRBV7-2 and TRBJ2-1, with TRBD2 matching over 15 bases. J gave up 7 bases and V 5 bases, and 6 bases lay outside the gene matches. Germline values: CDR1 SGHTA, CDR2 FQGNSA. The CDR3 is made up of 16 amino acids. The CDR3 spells CASSRTSGGAQNEQFF. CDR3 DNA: TGTGCCAGCAGCCGGACTAGCGGGGGGGCACAAAATGAGCAGTTCTTC.

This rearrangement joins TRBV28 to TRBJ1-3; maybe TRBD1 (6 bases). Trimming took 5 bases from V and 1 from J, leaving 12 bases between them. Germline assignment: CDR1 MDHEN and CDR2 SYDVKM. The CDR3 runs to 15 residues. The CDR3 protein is CASSPHDRSGNTIYF. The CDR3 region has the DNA TGTGCCAGCAGTCCCCACGACAGGTCTGGAAACACCATATATTTT.

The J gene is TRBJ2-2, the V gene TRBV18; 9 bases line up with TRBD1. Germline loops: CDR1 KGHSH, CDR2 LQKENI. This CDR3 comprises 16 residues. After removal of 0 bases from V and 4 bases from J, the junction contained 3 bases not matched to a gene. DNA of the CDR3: TGTGCCAGCTCACCACCCGGACAGGGGCGCACCGGGGAGCTGTTTTTT. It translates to CASSPPGQGRTGELFF. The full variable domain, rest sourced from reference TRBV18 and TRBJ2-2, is NAGVMQNPRHLVRRRGQEARLRCSPMKGHSHVYWYRQLPEEGLKFMVYLQKENIIDESGMPKERFSAEFPKEGPSILRIQQVVRGDSAAYFCASSPPGQGRTGELFFGEGSRLTVL.

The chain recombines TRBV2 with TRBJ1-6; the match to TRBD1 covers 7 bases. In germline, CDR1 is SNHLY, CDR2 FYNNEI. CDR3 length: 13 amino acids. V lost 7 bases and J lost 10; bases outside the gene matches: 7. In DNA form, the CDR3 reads TGTGCCAGCAACTGGGACAGCAGATCACCCCTCCACTTT. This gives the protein CASNWDSRSPLHF. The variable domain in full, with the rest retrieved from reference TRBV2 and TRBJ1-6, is EPEVTQTPSHQVTQMGQEVILRCVPISNHLYFYWYRQILGQKVEFLVSFYNNEISEKSEIFDDQFSVERPDGSNFTLKIRSTKLEDSAMYFCASNWDSRSPLHFGNGTRLTVT.

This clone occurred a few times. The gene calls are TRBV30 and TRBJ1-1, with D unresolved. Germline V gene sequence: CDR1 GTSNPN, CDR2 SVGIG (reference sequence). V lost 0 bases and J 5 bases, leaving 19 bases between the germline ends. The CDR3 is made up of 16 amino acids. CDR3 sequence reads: CAWSVSRTGSGTEAFF. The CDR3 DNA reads TGTGCCTGGAGTGTATCCCGGACCGGGTCGGGGACTGAAGCTTTCTTT.

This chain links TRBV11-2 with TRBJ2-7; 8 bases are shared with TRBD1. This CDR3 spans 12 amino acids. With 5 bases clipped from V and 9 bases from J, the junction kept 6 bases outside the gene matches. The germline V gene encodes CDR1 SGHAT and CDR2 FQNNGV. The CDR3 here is CASSGQGLGQYF. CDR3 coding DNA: TGTGCCAGCAGCGGACAGGGTCTTGGGCAGTACTTC.

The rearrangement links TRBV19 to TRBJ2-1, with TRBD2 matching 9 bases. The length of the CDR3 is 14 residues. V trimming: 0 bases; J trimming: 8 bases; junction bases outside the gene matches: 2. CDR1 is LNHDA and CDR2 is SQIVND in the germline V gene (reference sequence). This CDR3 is CASSIDGTSHEQFF. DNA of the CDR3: TGTGCCAGTAGTATAGACGGGACTAGCCATGAGCAGTTCTTC.

CDR3 sequence reads: CASSGPSGRYEQFF. The CDR3 nucleotides are TGTGCCAGCAGTGGGCCTAGCGGGAGGTATGAGCAGTTCTTC. The V and J genes are TRBV2 and TRBJ2-1; 11 bases agree with TRBD2. The CDR3 covers 14 residues. Trimming took 4 bases from V and 8 from J; bases not matched to a gene: 4. In germline, CDR1 is SNHLY, CDR2 FYNNEI.

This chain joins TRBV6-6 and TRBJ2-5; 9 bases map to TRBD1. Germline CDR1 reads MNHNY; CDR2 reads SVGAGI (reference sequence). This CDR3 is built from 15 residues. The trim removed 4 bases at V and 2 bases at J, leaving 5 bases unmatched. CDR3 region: CASSSRDRAQETQYF. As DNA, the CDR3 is TGTGCCAGCAGTTCTAGGGACAGGGCTCAAGAGACCCAGTACTTC.

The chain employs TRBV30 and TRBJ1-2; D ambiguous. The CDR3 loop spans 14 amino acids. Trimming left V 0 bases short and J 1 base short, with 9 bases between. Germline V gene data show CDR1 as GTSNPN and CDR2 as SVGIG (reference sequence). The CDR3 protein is CAWSVLGSNYGYTF. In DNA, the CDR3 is TGTGCCTGGAGTGTATTGGGCAGTAACTATGGCTACACCTTC.

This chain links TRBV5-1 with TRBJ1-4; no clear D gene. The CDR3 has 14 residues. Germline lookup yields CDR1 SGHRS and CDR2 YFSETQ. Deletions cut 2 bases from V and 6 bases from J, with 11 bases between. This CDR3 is CASSFGGGDEKLFF. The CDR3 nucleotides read TGCGCCAGCAGCTTCGGAGGAGGCGATGAAAAACTGTTTTTT. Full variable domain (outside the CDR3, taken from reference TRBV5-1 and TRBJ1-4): KAGVTQTPRYLIKTRGQQVTLSCSPISGHRSVSWYQQTPGQGLQFLFEYFSETQRNKGNFPGRFSGRQFSNSRSEMNVSTLELGDSALYLCASSFGGGDEKLFFGSGTQLSVL.

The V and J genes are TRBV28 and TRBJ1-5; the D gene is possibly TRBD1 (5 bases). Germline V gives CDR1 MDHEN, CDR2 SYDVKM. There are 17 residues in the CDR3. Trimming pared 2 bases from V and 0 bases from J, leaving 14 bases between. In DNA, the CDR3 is TGTGCCAGCAGTTTACCCCAGGGACTTTATAGCAATCAGCCCCAGCATTTT. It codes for CASSLPQGLYSNQPQHF.

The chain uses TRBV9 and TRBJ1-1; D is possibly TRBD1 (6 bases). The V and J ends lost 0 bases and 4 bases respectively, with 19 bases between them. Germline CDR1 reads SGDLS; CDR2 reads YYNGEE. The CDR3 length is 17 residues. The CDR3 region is CASSVGWERGASTEAFF. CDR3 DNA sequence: TGTGCCAGCAGCGTAGGATGGGAACGGGGGGCGAGCACTGAAGCTTTCTTT.

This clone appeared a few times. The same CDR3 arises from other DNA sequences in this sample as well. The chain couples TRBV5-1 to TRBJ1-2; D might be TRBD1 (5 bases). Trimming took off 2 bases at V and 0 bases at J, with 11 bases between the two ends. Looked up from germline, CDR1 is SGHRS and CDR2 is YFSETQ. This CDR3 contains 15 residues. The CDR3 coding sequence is TGCGCCAGCAGCTTTGGGACTGCAGCTAACTATGGCTACACCTTC. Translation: CASSFGTAANYGYTF.

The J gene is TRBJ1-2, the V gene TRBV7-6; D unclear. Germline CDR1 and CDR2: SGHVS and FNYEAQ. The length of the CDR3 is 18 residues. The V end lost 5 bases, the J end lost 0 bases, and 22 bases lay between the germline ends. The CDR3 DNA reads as TGTGCCAGCAGCCTCCTCACCCGGGGAAGCGAGACTAACTATGGCTACACCTTC. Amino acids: CASSLLTRGSETNYGYTF.

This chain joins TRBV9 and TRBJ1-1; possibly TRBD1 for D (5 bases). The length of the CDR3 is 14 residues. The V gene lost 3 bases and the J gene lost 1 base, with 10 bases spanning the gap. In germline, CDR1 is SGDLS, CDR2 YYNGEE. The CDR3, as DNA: TGTGCCAGCAGCGGGGACTGGCAGAACACTGAAGCTTTCTTT. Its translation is CASSGDWQNTEAFF.

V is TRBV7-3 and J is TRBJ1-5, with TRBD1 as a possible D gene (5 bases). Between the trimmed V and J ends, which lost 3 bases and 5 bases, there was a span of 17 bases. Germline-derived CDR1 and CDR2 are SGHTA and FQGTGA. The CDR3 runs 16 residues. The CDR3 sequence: CASSFIVWGGYQPQHF. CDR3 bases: TGTGCCAGCAGCTTTATTGTGTGGGGGGGTTATCAGCCCCAGCATTTT.